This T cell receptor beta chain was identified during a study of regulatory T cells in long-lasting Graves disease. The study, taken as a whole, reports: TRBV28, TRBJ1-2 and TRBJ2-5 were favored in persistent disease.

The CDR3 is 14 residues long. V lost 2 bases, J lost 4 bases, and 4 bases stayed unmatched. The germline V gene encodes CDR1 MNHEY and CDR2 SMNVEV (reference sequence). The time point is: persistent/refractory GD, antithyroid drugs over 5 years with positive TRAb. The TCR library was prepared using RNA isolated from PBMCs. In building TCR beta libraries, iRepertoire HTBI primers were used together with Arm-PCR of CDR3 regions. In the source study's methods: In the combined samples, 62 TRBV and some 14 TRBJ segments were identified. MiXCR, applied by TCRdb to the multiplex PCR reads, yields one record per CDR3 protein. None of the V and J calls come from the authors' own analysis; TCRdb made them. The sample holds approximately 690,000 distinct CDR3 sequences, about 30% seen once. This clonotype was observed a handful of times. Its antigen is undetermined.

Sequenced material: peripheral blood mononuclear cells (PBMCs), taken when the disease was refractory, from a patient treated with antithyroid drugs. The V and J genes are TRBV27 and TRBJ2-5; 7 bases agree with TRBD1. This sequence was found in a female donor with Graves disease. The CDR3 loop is CASSLGQDGETQYF. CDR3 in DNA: TGTGCCAGCAGTTTAGGACAGGATGGAGAGACCCAGTACTTC.